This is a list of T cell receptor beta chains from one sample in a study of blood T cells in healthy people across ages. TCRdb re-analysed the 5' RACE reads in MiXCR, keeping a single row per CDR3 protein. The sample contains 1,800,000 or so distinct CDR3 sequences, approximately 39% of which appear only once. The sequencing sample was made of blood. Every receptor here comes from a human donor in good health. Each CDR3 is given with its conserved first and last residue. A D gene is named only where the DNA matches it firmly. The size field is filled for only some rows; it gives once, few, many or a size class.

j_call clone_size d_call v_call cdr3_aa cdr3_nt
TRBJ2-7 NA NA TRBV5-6 CASSLEQGGPYEQYF TGTGCCAGCAGCTTGGAACAGGGTGGCCCCTACGAGCAGTACTTC
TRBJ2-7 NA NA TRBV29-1 CSVPGRITFYSYEQYF TGCAGCGTTCCGGGACGAATCACCTTCTACTCCTACGAGCAGTACTTC
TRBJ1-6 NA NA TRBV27 CASSPRGGRSPLHF TGTGCCAGCAGTCCTCGTGGGGGTAGATCACCCCTCCACTTT
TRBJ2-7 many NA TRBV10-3 CAISADRSYEQYF TGTGCCATCAGTGCCGACAGGTCCTACGAGCAGTACTTC
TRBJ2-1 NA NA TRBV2 CASSLADKGVTEQFF TGTGCCAGCAGTTTAGCTGACAAAGGGGTCACTGAGCAGTTCTTC
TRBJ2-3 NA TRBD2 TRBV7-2 CASSLEGTRPVTQYF TGTGCCAGCAGCCTTGAGGGGACTAGACCCGTTACGCAGTATTTT
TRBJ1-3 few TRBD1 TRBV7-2 CASRPPGQGAGNTIYF TGTGCCAGCAGGCCCCCGGGACAGGGGGCTGGAAACACCATATATTTT
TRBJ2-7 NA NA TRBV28 CASSFSRTVIEQYF TGTGCCAGCAGTTTTAGTAGGACAGTAATCGAGCAGTACTTC
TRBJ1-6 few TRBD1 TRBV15 CATSKPDRGNSPLHF TGTGCCACCAGCAAACCTGACAGGGGTAATTCACCCCTCCACTTT
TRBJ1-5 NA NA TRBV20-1 CSANAGGNQPQHF TGCAGTGCTAATGCGGGGGGGAATCAGCCCCAGCATTTT
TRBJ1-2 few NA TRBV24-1 CATSDPNRDGYTF TGTGCCACCAGTGACCCCAACAGGGACGGCTACACCTTC
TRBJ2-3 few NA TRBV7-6 CASSILGGSTDTQYF TGTGCCAGCAGCATCCTAGGAGGCAGCACAGATACGCAGTATTTT
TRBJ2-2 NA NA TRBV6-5 CASSYWGNTGELFF TGTGCCAGCAGTTACTGGGGGAACACCGGGGAGCTGTTTTTT
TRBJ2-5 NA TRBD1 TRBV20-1 CSALLGQGQETQYF TGCAGTGCCCTACTCGGACAGGGTCAAGAGACCCAGTACTTC
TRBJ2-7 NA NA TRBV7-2 CASSLRPGVSSYEQYF TGTGCCAGCAGCTTAAGGCCGGGAGTCAGCAGCTACGAGCAGTACTTC
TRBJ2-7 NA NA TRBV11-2 CASSFSSPSYEQYF TGTGCCAGCAGCTTCAGCTCGCCTTCCTACGAGCAGTACTTC
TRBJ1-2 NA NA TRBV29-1 CSAYRVGYGYTF TGCAGCGCTTACAGGGTGGGCTATGGCTACACCTTC
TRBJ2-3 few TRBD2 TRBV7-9 CASSHPLLRGIPDTQYF TGTGCCAGCAGCCATCCCCTCTTGCGGGGGATCCCGGATACGCAGTATTTT
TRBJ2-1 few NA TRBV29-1 CSAISPRGRTEQFF TGCAGCGCTATAAGCCCCAGGGGACGCACTGAGCAGTTCTTC
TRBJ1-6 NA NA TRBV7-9 CASGTAPQGSPLHF TGTGCCAGCGGTACGGCACCCCAGGGTTCACCCCTCCACTTT
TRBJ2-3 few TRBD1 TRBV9 CASSVGDSLFTDTQYF TGTGCCAGCAGCGTAGGGGACAGTCTCTTCACAGATACGCAGTATTTT
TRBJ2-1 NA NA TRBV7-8 CASSFFYSNEQFF TGTGCCAGCAGCTTTTTTTACTCGAATGAGCAGTTCTTC
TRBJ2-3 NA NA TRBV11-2 CASSFLALTDTQYF TGTGCCAGCAGCTTTCTCGCGCTCACAGATACGCAGTATTTT
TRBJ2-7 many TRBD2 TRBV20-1 CSARVSGGHEQYF TGCAGTGCTAGAGTTAGCGGGGGCCACGAGCAGTACTTC
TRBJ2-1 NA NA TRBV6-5 CASSYSISRANEQFF TGTGCCAGCAGTTACTCGATCTCCAGGGCCAATGAGCAGTTCTTC
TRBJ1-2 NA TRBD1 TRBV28 CASSRQGWGGYTF TGTGCCAGCAGTAGACAGGGTTGGGGTGGCTACACCTTC
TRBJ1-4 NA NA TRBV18 CASSPPDEEKLFF TGTGCCAGCTCACCACCGGACGAGGAAAAACTGTTTTTT
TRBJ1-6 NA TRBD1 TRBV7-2 CASRAGTGTASYNSPLHF TGTGCCAGCAGAGCCGGGACAGGGACGGCAAGCTATAATTCACCCCTCCACTTT
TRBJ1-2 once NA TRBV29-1 CSVPERGTRGYTF TGCAGCGTCCCCGAAAGGGGGACCCGTGGCTACACCTTC
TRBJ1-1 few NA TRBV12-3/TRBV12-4 CASNQGRNTEAFF TGTGCCAGTAATCAGGGGAGAAACACTGAAGCTTTCTTT
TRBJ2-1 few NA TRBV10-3 CAINSGRSRDNSYNEQFF TGTGCCATAAATTCCGGACGGTCCCGGGACAACTCCTACAATGAGCAGTTCTTC
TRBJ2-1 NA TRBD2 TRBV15 CATSRSTSGPRFEQFF TGTGCCACCAGCAGAAGTACTAGCGGGCCTCGGTTTGAGCAGTTCTTC
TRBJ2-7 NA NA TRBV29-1 CSVLVQGRSYEQYF TGCAGCGTTCTCGTCCAGGGCCGATCCTACGAGCAGTACTTC
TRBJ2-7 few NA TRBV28 CASSLDRPFSYEQYF TGTGCCAGCAGTCTGGACAGACCCTTCTCCTACGAGCAGTACTTC
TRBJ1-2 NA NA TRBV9 CASSVFPDPSYLYGYTF TGTGCCAGCAGCGTATTTCCCGACCCGTCTTACCTTTATGGCTACACCTTC
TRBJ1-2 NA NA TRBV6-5 CASSSTGHLNYGYTF TGTGCCAGCAGTTCAACGGGACACCTAAACTATGGCTACACCTTC
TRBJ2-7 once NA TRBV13 CASSIRNGGDPYEQYF TGTGCCAGCAGCATACGGAATGGAGGGGACCCCTACGAGCAGTACTTC
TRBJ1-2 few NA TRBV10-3 CAISESREGDGYTF TGTGCCATCAGTGAGTCGAGGGAGGGAGATGGCTACACCTTC
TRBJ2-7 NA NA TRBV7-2 CASSLARAHEQYF TGTGCCAGCAGCTTAGCTAGGGCCCACGAGCAGTACTTC
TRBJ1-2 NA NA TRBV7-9 CANSLGTDDYGYTF TGTGCCAACAGCTTGGGGACGGACGACTATGGCTACACCTTC
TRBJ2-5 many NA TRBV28 CASSPGSWETQYF TGTGCCAGCAGTCCCGGGAGCTGGGAGACCCAGTACTTC
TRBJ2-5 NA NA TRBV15 CATRDGAKTQYF TGTGCCACCCGGGACGGGGCCAAGACCCAGTACTTC
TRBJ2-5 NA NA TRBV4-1 CASSSEGALGETQYF TGCGCCAGCAGCTCCGAGGGAGCCTTGGGAGAGACCCAGTACTTC
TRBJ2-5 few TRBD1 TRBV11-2 CASSPDRGLLLGETQYF TGTGCCAGCAGCCCTGACAGGGGGCTTCTGTTAGGGGAGACCCAGTACTTC